This TCR beta chain was found in a study of CD8 T cells in Susac syndrome. CDR3 length: 13 residues. Germline V CDR1 and CDR2: LNHDA, SQIVND (reference sequence). With V trimmed by 7 bases and J by 10 bases, 7 bases remained unmatched. RNA totalling roughly 0.45 to 1 ug underwent reverse transcription with random hexamers. With immunoSEQ multiplex PCR, TCR beta CDR3 was amplified across 54 Vbeta and 13 Jbeta. From the immunoSEQ multiplex PCR reads, TCRdb called clonotypes with MiXCR, one entry per CDR3 protein. The sample shows about 140,000 distinct CDR3 sequences, about 95% of them seen only once. The source is a human donor with multiple sclerosis. Input material: CD4+ T cells from PBMCs. The rearrangement uses TRBV19 and TRBJ2-1; 10 positions match TRBD2. CDR3 DNA: TGTGCCAGTAAGGCTAGCGGGAGCAGGGAGCAGTTCTTC. It encodes CASKASGSREQFF.